Listed below are T cell receptor beta chains from one sample, sequenced in a study of T cell responses to AZD1222 COVID-19 vaccine. Measured with immunoSEQ multiplex PCR; TCRdb has only the in-frame clones, and not every one. The profile shows about 150,000 clones, 90% to 95% of them singletons. The material was peripheral blood, obtained on day 0 of AZD1222 vaccination. The source of these receptors is an adult in good health. CDR3s include the opening cysteine and the closing phenylalanine or tryptophan. The order of the fields is D gene, CDR3 length, J gene, V gene, CDR3 DNA, CDR3 protein. A D gene is named only where the DNA matches it firmly.

D: .; length: 13; J: TRBJ2-7; V: TRBV6-5; DNA: TGTGCCAGCAGGCCGGGACCGCCAGGAGAGCAGTACTTC; CDR3: CASRPGPPGEQYF
D: TRBD2; length: 18; J: TRBJ2-4; V: TRBV9; DNA: TGTGCCAGCAGCAATGGACTAGCGGAAGCTAGAGCCAAAAACATTCAGTACTTC; CDR3: CASSNGLAEARAKNIQYF
D: TRBD1; length: 18; J: TRBJ1-1; V: TRBV2; DNA: TGTGCCAGCAGTCGGACGCCTATTAACAGGGGCCCTGAGGGTGAAGCTTTCTTT; CDR3: CASSRTPINRGPEGEAFF
D: TRBD2; length: 15; J: TRBJ2-3; V: TRBV6-4; DNA: TGTGCCAGCAGTTCAGCGGGAGGGACCACAGATACGCAGTATTTT; CDR3: CASSSAGGTTDTQYF
D: .; length: 15; J: TRBJ1-6; V: TRBV5-4; DNA: TGTGCCAGCAGTATGGATGGTTTGAGCTATTCACCCCTCCACTTT; CDR3: CASSMDGLSYSPLHF
D: .; length: 15; J: TRBJ1-5; V: TRBV19; DNA: TGTGCCAGTACCGCCCGGGAGGCCACCAATCAGCCCCAGCATTTT; CDR3: CASTAREATNQPQHF
D: .; length: 15; J: TRBJ1-2; V: TRBV16; DNA: TGTGCCAGCAGTCTCCCGGGACTGAATGACTATGGCTACACCTTC; CDR3: CASSLPGLNDYGYTF
D: .; length: 18; J: TRBJ2-2; V: TRBV5-4; DNA: TGTGCCAGCAGCCCTCGGGGAGGGGGCGCGTCGAGCACCGGGGAGCTGTTTTTT; CDR3: CASSPRGGGASSTGELFF
D: .; length: 14; J: TRBJ2-3; V: TRBV15; DNA: TGTGCCACCAGCAGCAACCTGGGGGCAGATACGCAGTATTTT; CDR3: CATSSNLGADTQYF
D: .; length: 11; J: TRBJ2-3; V: TRBV24-1; DNA: TGTGCCACCAGTGCCGGGAATACGCAGTATTTT; CDR3: CATSAGNTQYF
D: TRBD2; length: 18; J: TRBJ2-1; V: TRBV7-2; DNA: TGTGCCAGCAGCTTAGCGCTTAAAGGGCTAGCGGGAGTTGGGGTGCAGTTCTTC; CDR3: CASSLALKGLAGVGVQFF
D: TRBD1; length: 16; J: TRBJ1-5; V: TRBV2; DNA: TGTGCCAGCAGTGAGGGGACAGAATATAGCAATCAGCCCCAGCATTTT; CDR3: CASSEGTEYSNQPQHF
D: TRBD1; length: 15; J: TRBJ1-2; V: TRBV10-3; DNA: TGTGCCATCAGTGAGTCGAACGCCGCAGGGGGCCACTACACCTTC; CDR3: CAISESNAAGGHYTF